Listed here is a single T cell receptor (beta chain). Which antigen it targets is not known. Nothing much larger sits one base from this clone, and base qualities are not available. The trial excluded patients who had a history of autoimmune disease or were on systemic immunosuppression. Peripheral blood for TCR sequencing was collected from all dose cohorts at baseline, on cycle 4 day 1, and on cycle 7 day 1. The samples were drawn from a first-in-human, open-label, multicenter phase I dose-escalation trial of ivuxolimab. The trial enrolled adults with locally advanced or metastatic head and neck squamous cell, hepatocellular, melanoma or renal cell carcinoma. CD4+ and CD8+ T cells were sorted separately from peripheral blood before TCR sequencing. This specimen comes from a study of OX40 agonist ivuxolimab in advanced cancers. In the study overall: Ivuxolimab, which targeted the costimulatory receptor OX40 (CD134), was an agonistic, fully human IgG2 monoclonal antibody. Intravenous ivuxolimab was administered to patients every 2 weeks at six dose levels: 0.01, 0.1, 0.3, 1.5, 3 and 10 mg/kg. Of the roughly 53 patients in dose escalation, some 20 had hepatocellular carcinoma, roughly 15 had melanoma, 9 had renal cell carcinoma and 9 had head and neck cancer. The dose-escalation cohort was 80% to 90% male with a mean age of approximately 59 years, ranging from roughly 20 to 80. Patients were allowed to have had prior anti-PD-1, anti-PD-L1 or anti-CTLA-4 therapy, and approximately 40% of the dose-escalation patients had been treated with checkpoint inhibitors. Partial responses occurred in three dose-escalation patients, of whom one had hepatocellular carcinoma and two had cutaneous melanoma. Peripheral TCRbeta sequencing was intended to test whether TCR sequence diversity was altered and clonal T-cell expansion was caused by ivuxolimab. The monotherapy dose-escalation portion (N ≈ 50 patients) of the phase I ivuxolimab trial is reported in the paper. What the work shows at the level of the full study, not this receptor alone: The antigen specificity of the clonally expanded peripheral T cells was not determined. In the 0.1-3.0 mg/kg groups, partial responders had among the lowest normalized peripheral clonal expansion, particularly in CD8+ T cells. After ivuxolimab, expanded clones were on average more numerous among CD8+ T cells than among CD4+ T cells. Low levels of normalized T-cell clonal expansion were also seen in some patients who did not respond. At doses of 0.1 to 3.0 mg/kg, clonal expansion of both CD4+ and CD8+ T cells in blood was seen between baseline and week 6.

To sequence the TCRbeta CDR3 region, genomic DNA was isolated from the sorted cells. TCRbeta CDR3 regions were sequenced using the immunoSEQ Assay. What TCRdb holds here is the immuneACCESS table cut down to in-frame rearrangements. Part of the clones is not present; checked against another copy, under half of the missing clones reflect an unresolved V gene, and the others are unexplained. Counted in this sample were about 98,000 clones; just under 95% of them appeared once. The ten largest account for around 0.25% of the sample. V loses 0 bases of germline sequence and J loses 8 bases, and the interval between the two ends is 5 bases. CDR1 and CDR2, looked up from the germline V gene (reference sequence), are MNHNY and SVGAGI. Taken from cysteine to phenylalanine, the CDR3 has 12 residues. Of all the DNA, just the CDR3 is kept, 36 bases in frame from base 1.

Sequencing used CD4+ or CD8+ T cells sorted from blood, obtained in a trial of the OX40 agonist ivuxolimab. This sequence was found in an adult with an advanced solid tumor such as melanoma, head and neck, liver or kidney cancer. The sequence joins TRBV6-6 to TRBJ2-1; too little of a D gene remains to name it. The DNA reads TGTGCCAGCAGTTACTCTAGGGATGAGCAGTTCTTC. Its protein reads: CASSYSRDEQFF.